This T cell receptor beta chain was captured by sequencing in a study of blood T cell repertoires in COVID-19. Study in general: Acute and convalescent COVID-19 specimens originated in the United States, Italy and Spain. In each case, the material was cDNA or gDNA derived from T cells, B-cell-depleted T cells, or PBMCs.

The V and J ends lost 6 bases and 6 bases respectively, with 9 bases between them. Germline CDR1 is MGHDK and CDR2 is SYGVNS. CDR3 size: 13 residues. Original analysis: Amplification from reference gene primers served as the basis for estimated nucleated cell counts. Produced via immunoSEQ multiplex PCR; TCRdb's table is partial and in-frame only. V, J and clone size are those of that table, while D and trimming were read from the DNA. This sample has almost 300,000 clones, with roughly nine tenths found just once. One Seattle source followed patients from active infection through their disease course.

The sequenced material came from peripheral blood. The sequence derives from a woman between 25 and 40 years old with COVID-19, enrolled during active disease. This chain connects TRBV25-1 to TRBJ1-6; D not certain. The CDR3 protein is CASRGVGNSPLHF. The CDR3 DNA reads TGTGCCAGCAGGGGCGTGGGTAATTCACCCCTCCACTTT.